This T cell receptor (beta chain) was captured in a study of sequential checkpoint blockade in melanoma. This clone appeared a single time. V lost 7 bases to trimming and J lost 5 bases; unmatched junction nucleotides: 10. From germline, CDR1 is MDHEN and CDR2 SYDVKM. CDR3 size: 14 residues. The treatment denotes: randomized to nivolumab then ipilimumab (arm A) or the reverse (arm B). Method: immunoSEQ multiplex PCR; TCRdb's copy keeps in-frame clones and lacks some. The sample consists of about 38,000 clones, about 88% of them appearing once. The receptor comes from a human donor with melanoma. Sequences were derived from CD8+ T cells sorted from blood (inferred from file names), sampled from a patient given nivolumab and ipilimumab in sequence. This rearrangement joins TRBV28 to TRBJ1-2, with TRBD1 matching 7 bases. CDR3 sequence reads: CASINRGERYGYTF. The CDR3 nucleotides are TGTGCCAGCATTAACAGGGGAGAACGGTATGGCTACACCTTC.